This entry lists 7 T cell receptor beta chains sequenced from one sample in a study of control samples from healthy donors and cancer patients. Libraries were prepared by immunoSEQ multiplex PCR; TCRdb keeps only in-frame clonotypes and omits some of them. The table shows 110,000 or so clones, with roughly four fifths occurring only once. The sample taken for sequencing was blood. The receptors stem from a woman in her forties or fifties in good health.

Of note for this clone: The same CDR3 also results from other DNA sequences found in this sample. The V call is TRBV3-1 (or the pseudogene TRBV3-2), the J call TRBJ1-1; D gene uncertain. The germline V and J ends were trimmed by 5 bases and 3 bases, with 10 bases remaining between them. CDR3 length: 13 amino acids. Germline lookup yields CDR1 LGHDT and CDR2 YNNKEL (reference sequence). The CDR3 is CASSLNRDTEAFF. DNA of the CDR3: TGTGCCAGCAGCTTAAATAGGGACACTGAAGCTTTCTTT.

This clone occurred once. The rearrangement uses TRBV21-1 and TRBJ2-7; the table's D call TRBD1 went unverified against the DNA. TRBV21-1 is given as a pseudogene. The CDR3 consists of 17 residues. CDR3 sequence: CASSKINKDRPSWEQYF. CDR3 in DNA: TGTGCCAGCAGCAAAATAAATAAGGACAGGCCGAGTTGGGAGCAGTACTTC.

The chain uses TRBV6-6 and TRBJ2-7; TRBD2 might be the D (5 bases). Germline V lookup: CDR1 MNHNY, CDR2 SVGAGI (reference sequence). The CDR3 is made up of 13 amino acids. Trimming took off 6 bases at V and 3 bases at J, with 12 bases between the two ends. CDR3 nucleotide sequence: TGTGCCAGCAGCCTGACGGGGAACTACGAGCAGTACTTC. Protein product: CASSLTGNYEQYF.

V is TRBV5-8 and J is TRBJ2-5; no clear D. The CDR3 has 13 amino acids. V lost 5 bases and J 2 bases, leaving 10 bases between the germline ends. Looked up from germline, CDR1 is SGHTS and CDR2 is YDEGEE. CDR3 sequence: CASRMVGQETQYF. The CDR3 DNA follows: TGTGCCAGCAGGATGGTAGGGCAAGAGACCCAGTACTTC.

The genes are TRBV4-3 and TRBJ2-3, with a possible D match to TRBD2 (5 bases). Per germline, CDR1 LGHNA and CDR2 YSLEER. The length of the CDR3 is 15 residues. V was shortened by 3 bases and J by 0 bases, with 10 bases between the two germline ends. CDR3 nucleotide sequence: TGCGCCAGCAGCCATTCTAGCCAAAGCACAGATACGCAGTATTTT. Its translation: CASSHSSQSTDTQYF.

This clone occurred once. This sequence joins TRBV5-4 and TRBJ2-3; no clear D. The CDR3 has 16 amino acids. Looked up from germline, CDR1 is SGHNT and CDR2 is YYREEE (reference sequence). Trimming took 4 bases from V and 5 from J, leaving 20 bases between them. The CDR3 sequence is CASSPIKLGILDTQYF. CDR3 coding DNA: TGTGCCAGCAGCCCCATCAAGCTAGGGATTCTAGATACGCAGTATTTT. The variable domain in full, with the rest retrieved from reference TRBV5-4 and TRBJ2-3, is ETGVTQSPTHLIKTRGQQVTLRCSSQSGHNTVSWYQQALGQGPQFIFQYYREEENGRGNFPPRFSGLQFPNYSSELNVNALELDDSALYLCASSPIKLGILDTQYFGPGTRLTVL.

J is TRBJ1-1 and V is TRBV29-1; D ambiguous. CDR1 is SQVTM, CDR2 ANQGSEA, per germline. This CDR3 contains 14 residues. The V end was cut by 3 bases, the J end by 0 bases, with 11 bases between. The CDR3 protein is CSVDGGVMNTEAFF. In DNA, the CDR3 is TGCAGCGTTGACGGTGGGGTGATGAACACTGAAGCTTTCTTT.